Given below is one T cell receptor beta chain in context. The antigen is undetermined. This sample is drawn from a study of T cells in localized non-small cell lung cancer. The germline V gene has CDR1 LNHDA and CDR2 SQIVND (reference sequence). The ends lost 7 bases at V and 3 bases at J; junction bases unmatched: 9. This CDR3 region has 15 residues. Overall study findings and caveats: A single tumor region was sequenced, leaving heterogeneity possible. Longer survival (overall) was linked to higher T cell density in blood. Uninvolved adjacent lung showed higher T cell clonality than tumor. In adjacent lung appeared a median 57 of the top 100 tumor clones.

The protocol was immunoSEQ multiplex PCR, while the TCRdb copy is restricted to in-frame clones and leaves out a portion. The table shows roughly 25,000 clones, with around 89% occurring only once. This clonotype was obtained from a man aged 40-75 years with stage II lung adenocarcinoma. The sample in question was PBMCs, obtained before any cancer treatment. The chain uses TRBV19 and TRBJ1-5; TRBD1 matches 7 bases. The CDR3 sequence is CASKADRVDNQPQHF. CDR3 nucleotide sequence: TGTGCCAGTAAAGCCGACAGGGTTGACAATCAGCCCCAGCATTTT.